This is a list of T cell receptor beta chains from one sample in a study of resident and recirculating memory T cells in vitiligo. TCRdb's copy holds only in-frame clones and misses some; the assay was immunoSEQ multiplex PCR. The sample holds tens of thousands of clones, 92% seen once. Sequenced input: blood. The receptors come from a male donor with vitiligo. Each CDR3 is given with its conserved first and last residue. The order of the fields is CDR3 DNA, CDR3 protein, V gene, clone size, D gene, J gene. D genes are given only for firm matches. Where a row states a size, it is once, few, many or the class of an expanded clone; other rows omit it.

cdr3_nt: TGTGCCAGCAGCTTAGGTCTACCCCCCAATGAGCAGTTCTTC
cdr3_aa: CASSLGLPPNEQFF
v_call: TRBV7-3
clone_size: -
d_call: -
j_call: TRBJ2-1

cdr3_nt: TGTGCCAGCAGGCCATTGGGACACAACGAGCAGTACTTC
cdr3_aa: CASRPLGHNEQYF
v_call: TRBV5-4
clone_size: large
d_call: -
j_call: TRBJ2-7

cdr3_nt: TGTGCCAGCAGCTTCACAGGGGGAAGTGGAAACACCATATATTTT
cdr3_aa: CASSFTGGSGNTIYF
v_call: TRBV6-1
clone_size: -
d_call: TRBD1
j_call: TRBJ1-3

cdr3_nt: TGTGCCAGCAGTTTTCAGGGGCTCTACAATGAGCAGTTCTTC
cdr3_aa: CASSFQGLYNEQFF
v_call: TRBV6-5
clone_size: -
d_call: -
j_call: TRBJ2-1

cdr3_nt: TGCGCCAGCAGCTTGTCTCCGGGGGGCCAAGAGACCCAGTACTTC
cdr3_aa: CASSLSPGGQETQYF
v_call: TRBV5-1
clone_size: -
d_call: TRBD2
j_call: TRBJ2-5

cdr3_nt: TGCGCCAGCAGCCAACGAGTAGGGGGTGGAAACACCATATATTTT
cdr3_aa: CASSQRVGGGNTIYF
v_call: TRBV4-3
clone_size: -
d_call: -
j_call: TRBJ1-3

cdr3_nt: TGTGCCAGCAGCCAAGACAGGGCGGTACAAGAGACCCAGTACTTC
cdr3_aa: CASSQDRAVQETQYF
v_call: TRBV4-2
clone_size: -
d_call: -
j_call: TRBJ2-5

cdr3_nt: TGTGCCAGCAGCTTCTCCCCCGGGACAGGGGGCACTGAAGCTTTCTTT
cdr3_aa: CASSFSPGTGGTEAFF
v_call: TRBV5-4
clone_size: -
d_call: TRBD1
j_call: TRBJ1-1

cdr3_nt: TGTGCCAGCAGCCAGTACACCACAGATACGCAGTATTTT
cdr3_aa: CASSQYTTDTQYF
v_call: TRBV11-3
clone_size: -
d_call: -
j_call: TRBJ2-3

cdr3_nt: TGTGCCAGCAGTGAAGGAGTGACAGGCAATGAAAAACTGTTTTTT
cdr3_aa: CASSEGVTGNEKLFF
v_call: TRBV2
clone_size: -
d_call: -
j_call: TRBJ1-4